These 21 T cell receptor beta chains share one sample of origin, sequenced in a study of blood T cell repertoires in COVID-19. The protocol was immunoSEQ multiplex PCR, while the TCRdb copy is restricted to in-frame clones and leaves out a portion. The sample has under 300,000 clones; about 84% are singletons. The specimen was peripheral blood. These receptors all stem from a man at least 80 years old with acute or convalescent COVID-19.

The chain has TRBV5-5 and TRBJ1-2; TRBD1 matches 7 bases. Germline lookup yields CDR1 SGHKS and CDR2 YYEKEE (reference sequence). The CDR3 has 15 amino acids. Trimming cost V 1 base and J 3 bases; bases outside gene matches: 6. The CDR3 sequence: CASSLIFQGDYGYTF. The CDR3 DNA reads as TGTGCCAGCAGCTTGATCTTCCAGGGGGACTATGGCTACACCTTC.

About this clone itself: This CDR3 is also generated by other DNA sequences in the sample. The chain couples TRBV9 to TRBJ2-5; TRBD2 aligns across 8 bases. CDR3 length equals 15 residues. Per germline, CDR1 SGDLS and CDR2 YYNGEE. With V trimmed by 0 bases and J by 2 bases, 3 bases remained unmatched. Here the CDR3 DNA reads TGTGCCAGCAGCGTAGGTACTAGCGGACAAGAGACCCAGTACTTC. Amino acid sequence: CASSVGTSGQETQYF.

CDR3 amino acids: CASSEAVGYGTGLSDTEAFF. CDR3 nucleotides: TGTGCCAGCAGTGAAGCCGTAGGTTATGGGACAGGGCTGTCGGACACTGAAGCTTTCTTT. V and J are TRBV6-1 and TRBJ1-1; 9 bases align to TRBD1. V lost 0 bases to trimming and J lost 3 bases; unmatched junction nucleotides: 17. Germline V lookup: CDR1 MNHNS, CDR2 SASEGT. This CDR3 contains 20 residues.

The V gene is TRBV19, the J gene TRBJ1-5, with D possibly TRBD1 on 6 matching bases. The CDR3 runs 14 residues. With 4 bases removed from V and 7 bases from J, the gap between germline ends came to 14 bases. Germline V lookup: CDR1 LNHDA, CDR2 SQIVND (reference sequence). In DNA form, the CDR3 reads TGTGCCAGTAGTACTTCAGGGGTGGGACAGCCCCAGCATTTT. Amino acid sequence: CASSTSGVGQPQHF.

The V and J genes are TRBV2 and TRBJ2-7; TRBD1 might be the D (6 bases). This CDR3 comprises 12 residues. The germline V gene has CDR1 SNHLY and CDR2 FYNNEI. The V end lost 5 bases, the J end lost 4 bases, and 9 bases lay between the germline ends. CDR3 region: CASSSQGYEQYF. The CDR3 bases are TGTGCCAGCAGTTCACAGGGATACGAGCAGTACTTC.

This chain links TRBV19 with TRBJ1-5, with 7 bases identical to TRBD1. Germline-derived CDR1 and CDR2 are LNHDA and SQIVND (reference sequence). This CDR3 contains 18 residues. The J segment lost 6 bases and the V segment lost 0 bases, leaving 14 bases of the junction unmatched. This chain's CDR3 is CASSIDRGPTGSGQPQHF. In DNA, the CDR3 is TGTGCCAGTAGTATAGATCGGGGGCCGACAGGGAGTGGTCAGCCCCAGCATTTT.

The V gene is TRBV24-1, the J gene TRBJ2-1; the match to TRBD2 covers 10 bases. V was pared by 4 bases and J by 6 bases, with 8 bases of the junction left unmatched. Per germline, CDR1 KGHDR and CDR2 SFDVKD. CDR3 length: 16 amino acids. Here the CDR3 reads CATSDLGLAAGNEQFF. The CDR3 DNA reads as TGTGCCACCAGTGACCTCGGACTAGCGGCGGGCAATGAGCAGTTCTTC.

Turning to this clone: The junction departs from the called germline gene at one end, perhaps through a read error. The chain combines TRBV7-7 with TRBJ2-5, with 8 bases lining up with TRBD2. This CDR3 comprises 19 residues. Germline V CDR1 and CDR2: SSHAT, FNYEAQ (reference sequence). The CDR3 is CASSLRAPGLAGSQETQYF. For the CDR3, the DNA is TGTGCTAGCAGTCTAAGAGCCCCGGGGCTAGCGGGTAGTCAAGAGACCCAGTACTTC. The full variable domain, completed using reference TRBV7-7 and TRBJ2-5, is GAGVSQSPRYKVTKRGQDVTLRCDPISSHATLYWYQQALGQGPEFLTYFNYEAQPDKSGLPSDRFSAERPEGSISTLTIQRTEQRDSAMYRCASSLRAPGLAGSQETQYFGPGTRLLVL.

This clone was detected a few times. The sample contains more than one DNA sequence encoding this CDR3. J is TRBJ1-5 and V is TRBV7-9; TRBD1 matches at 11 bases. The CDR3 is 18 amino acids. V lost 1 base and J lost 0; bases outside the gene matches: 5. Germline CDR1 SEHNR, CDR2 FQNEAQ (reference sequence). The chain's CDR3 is CASSLGTGGVGSNQPQHF. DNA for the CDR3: TGTGCCAGCAGCTTAGGGACAGGGGGCGTCGGTAGCAATCAGCCCCAGCATTTT.

The CDR3 nucleotides read TGTGCCAGCAGCCAAGAAAGGGGGCCCTTCTACGAGCAGTACTTC. This translates into CASSQERGPFYEQYF. This chain uses TRBV3-1 (or the pseudogene TRBV3-2) with TRBJ2-7, with TRBD1 matching over 7 bases. The germline CDR1 and CDR2 sequences are LGHDT and YNNKEL (reference sequence). The CDR3 runs to 15 residues. V shed 0 bases and J 3 bases; nucleotides not matched to a gene: 5.

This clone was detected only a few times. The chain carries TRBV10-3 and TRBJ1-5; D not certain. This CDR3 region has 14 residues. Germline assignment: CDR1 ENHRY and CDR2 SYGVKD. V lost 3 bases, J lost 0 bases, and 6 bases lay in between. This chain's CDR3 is CAISDADSNQPQHF. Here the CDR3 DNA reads TGTGCCATCAGTGATGCGGATAGCAATCAGCCCCAGCATTTT.

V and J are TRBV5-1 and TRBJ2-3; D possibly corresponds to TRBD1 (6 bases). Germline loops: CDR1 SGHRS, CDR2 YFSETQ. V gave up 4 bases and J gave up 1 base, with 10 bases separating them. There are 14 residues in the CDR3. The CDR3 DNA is TGCGCCAGCAGCCTTAGACAGGGCACAGATACGCAGTATTTT. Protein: CASSLRQGTDTQYF.

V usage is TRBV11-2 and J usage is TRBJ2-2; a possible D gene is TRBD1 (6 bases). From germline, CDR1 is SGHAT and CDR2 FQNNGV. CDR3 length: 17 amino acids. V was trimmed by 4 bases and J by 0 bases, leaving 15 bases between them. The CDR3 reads CASSYIPDRPNTGELFF. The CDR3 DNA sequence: TGTGCCAGCAGCTATATCCCCGACAGGCCGAACACCGGGGAGCTGTTTTTT.

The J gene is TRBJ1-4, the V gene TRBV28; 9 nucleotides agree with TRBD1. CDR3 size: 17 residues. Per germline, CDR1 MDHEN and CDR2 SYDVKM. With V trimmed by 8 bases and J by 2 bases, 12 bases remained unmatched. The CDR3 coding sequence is TGTGCCAGCTTGACAGGGGGTCTTCACACGACTAATGAAAAACTGTTTTTT. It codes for CASLTGGLHTTNEKLFF.

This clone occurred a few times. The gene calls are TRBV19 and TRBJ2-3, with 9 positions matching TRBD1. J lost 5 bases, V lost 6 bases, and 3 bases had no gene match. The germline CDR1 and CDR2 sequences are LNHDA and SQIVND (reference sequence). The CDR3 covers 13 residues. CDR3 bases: TGTGCCAGTAGGCACAGGGGGCGAGATACGCAGTATTTT. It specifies CASRHRGRDTQYF.

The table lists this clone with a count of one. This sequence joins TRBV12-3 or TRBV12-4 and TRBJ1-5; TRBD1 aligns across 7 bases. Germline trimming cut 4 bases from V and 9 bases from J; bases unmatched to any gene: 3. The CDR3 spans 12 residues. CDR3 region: CASSWQGGPQHF. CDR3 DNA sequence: TGTGCCAGCAGTTGGCAGGGGGGGCCCCAGCATTTT.

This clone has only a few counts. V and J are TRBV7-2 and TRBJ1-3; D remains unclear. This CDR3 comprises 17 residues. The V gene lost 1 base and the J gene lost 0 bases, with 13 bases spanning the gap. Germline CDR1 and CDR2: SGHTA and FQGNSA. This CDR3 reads CASSLGNSLNSGNTIYF. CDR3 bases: TGTGCCAGCAGCTTAGGGAACAGCCTCAACTCTGGAAACACCATATATTTT.

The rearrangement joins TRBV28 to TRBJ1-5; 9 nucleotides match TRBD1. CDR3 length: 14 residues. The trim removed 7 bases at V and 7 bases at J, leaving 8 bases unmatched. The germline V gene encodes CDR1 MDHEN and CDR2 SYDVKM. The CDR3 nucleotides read TGTGCCAGCAACCCCGGGACAGGGTGGCAGCCCCAGCATTTT. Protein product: CASNPGTGWQPQHF.

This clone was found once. The DNA of the CDR3 is TGTGCCAGCATCGGCTTCACCGGGACAGGCCACGAGCAGTACTTC. Encoded protein: CASIGFTGTGHEQYF. This chain joins TRBV27 and TRBJ2-7, with TRBD1 matching over 8 bases. The V segment lost 7 bases and the J segment 5 bases; nucleotides outside the gene matches: 13. The CDR3 consists of 15 residues. Germline lookup yields CDR1 MNHEY and CDR2 SMNVEV (reference sequence).

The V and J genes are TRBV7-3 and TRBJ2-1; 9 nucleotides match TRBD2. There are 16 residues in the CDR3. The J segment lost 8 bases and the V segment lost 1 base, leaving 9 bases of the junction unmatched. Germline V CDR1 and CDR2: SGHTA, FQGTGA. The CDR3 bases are TGTGCCAGCAGCTTAATAGGGGTAGCGGGAGACTATGAGCAGTTCTTC. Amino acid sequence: CASSLIGVAGDYEQFF.

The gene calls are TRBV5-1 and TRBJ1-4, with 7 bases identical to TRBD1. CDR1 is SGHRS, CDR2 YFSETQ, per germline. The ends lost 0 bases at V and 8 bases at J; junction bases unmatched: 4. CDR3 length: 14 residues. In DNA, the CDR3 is TGCGCCAGCAGCTTGGACAGGGGCGCAGAAAAACTGTTTTTT. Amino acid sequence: CASSLDRGAEKLFF.